The rows below give T cell receptor beta chains drawn from one sample of a study of regulatory T cells in long-lasting Graves disease. TCRdb processed the multiplex PCR reads anew with MiXCR; each CDR3 protein has one entry. The repertoire holds roughly 700,000 distinct CDR3 sequences, with around 30% as singletons. The sample consisted of peripheral blood mononuclear cells (PBMCs), taken when the disease was refractory, from a patient treated with antithyroid drugs. The receptor source for this set is a female donor with Graves disease. The CDR3 runs from the conserved cysteine through the conserved F or W. A D gene is named only where the DNA matches it firmly.

d_call: NA
j_call: TRBJ2-7
v_call: TRBV7-9
cdr3_aa: CASSRRQDSYEQYF

d_call: NA
j_call: TRBJ1-4
v_call: TRBV5-6
cdr3_aa: CASSSGVYEKLFF

d_call: NA
j_call: TRBJ1-4
v_call: TRBV7-9
cdr3_aa: CASSTRQAEEKLFF

d_call: NA
j_call: TRBJ1-5
v_call: TRBV12-3/TRBV12-4
cdr3_aa: CASSLGPVNSNQPQHF

d_call: TRBD2
j_call: TRBJ2-5
v_call: TRBV5-6
cdr3_aa: CASRGTSRSETQYF

d_call: NA
j_call: TRBJ1-1
v_call: TRBV30
cdr3_aa: CAWSARSDNTEAFF

d_call: NA
j_call: TRBJ1-3
v_call: TRBV12-3/TRBV12-4
cdr3_aa: CASTRPRHLGNTIYF

d_call: NA
j_call: TRBJ1-5
v_call: TRBV30
cdr3_aa: CAWGDRSNQPQHF

d_call: NA
j_call: TRBJ1-4
v_call: TRBV28
cdr3_aa: CASSSDGINEKLFF

d_call: NA
j_call: TRBJ2-2
v_call: TRBV5-1
cdr3_aa: CASSLFGTGELFF

d_call: NA
j_call: TRBJ1-5
v_call: TRBV6-4
cdr3_aa: CASSAQGNIPQPQHF

d_call: NA
j_call: TRBJ1-5
v_call: TRBV20-1
cdr3_aa: CSARDYRDQPQHF

d_call: NA
j_call: TRBJ1-3
v_call: TRBV2
cdr3_aa: CASILEGGNTIYF

d_call: NA
j_call: TRBJ2-5
v_call: TRBV27
cdr3_aa: CASSLGGWGTQYF

d_call: TRBD2
j_call: TRBJ2-1
v_call: TRBV24-1
cdr3_aa: CATSDSLAGGSDGEQFF

d_call: TRBD1
j_call: TRBJ2-3
v_call: TRBV5-1
cdr3_aa: CASSLGQGTADTQYF

d_call: NA
j_call: TRBJ1-5
v_call: TRBV20-1
cdr3_aa: CSARVGEGGLIQPQHF

d_call: NA
j_call: TRBJ1-6
v_call: TRBV3-1
cdr3_aa: CASSQDLTIRGDSPLHF

d_call: NA
j_call: TRBJ2-1
v_call: TRBV3-1
cdr3_aa: CASSQRNTDEQFF

d_call: NA
j_call: TRBJ1-5
v_call: TRBV12-3/TRBV12-4
cdr3_aa: CASSSLYSNQPQRF

d_call: NA
j_call: TRBJ2-4
v_call: TRBV5-4
cdr3_aa: CASSAPGVQYF

d_call: NA
j_call: TRBJ2-5
v_call: TRBV20-1
cdr3_aa: CSATSVSETQYF

d_call: NA
j_call: TRBJ2-1
v_call: TRBV9
cdr3_aa: CASSVGVAGGRSYNEQFF

d_call: NA
j_call: TRBJ2-7
v_call: TRBV4-1
cdr3_aa: CASSQVPIVDEQYF